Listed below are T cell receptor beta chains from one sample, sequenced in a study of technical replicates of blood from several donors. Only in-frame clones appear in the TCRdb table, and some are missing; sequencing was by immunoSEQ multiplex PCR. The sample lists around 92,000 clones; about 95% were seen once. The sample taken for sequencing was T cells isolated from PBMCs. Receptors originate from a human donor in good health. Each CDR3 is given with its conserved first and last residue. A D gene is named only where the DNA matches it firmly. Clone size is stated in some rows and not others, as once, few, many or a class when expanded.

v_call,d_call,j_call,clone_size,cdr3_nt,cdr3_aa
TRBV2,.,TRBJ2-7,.,TGTGCCAGCGCAGGAGACAGCTACGAGCAGTACTTC,CASAGDSYEQYF
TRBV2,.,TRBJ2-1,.,TGTGCCAGCAGTGAAGGTGGCCGGGTGGACAATGAGCAGTTCTTC,CASSEGGRVDNEQFF
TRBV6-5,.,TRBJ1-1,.,TGTGCCAGCAGCCGACCCCATGACACCTACACTGAAGCTTTCTTT,CASSRPHDTYTEAFF
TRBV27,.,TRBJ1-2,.,TGTGCCAGCAGTTTCGCCGGACAGCCACCCAACTATGGCTACACCTTC,CASSFAGQPPNYGYTF
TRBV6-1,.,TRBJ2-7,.,TGTGCCAGCAGTGAGCAGGTCGGCGGACAGCGTCTCTTC,CASSEQVGGQRLF
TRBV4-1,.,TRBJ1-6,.,TGCGCCAGCAGCCAAGGTAATGGTCGGAGCTCCTATAATTCACCCCTCCACTTT,CASSQGNGRSSYNSPLHF
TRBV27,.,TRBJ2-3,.,TGTGCCAGCAGAGATCCGGGAGACACAGATACGCAGTATTTT,CASRDPGDTDTQYF
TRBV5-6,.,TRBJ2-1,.,TGTGCCAGCATTAGGAGCTCCTACAATGAGCAGTTCTTC,CASIRSSYNEQFF
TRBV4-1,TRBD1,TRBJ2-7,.,TGCGCCAGCAGCCAAGATCGACAGGGGCGGAACGAGCAGTACTTC,CASSQDRQGRNEQYF
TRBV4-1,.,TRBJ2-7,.,TGCGCCAGCAGCCAAGAGGCAGTGAACTCCTACGAGCAGTACTTC,CASSQEAVNSYEQYF
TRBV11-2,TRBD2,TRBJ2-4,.,TGTGCCAGCAGCTTCCGGAGAACTAGCGGGGGCCTAGCCAAAAACATTCAGTACTTC,CASSFRRTSGGLAKNIQYF
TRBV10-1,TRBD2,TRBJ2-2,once,TGCGCCAGCAGTGAGTCCTCCGGGACTAGCACCGGGGAGCTGTTTTTT,CASSESSGTSTGELFF
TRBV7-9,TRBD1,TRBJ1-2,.,TGTGCCAGCAGCTTCGTAGGACAGGGCTATGGCTACACCTTC,CASSFVGQGYGYTF
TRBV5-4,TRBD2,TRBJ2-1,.,TGTGCCAGCAGCCGTAGCGGGATGACCAATGAGCAGTTCTTC,CASSRSGMTNEQFF
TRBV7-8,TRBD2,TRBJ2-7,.,TGTGCCAGCAGCTTAGTGGGTATGGGAACTAGCGGGTTCTACGAGCAGTACTTC,CASSLVGMGTSGFYEQYF
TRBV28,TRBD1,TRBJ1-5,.,TGTGCCAGCAGTTTCCAGACAGGGGGGAACAATCAGCCCCAGCATTTT,CASSFQTGGNNQPQHF
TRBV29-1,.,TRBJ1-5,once,TGCAGCGTTGAACAGGGAGGGGATCAGCCCCAGCATTTT,CSVEQGGDQPQHF
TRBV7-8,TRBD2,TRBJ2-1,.,TGTGCCAGCAGCATCTTAGCGGGAGTTGAAAATGAGCAGTTCTTC,CASSILAGVENEQFF
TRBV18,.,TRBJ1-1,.,TGTGCCAGCTCACCAAACAGGACAGACTTGAACGGGATTACTGAAGCTTTCTTT,CASSPNRTDLNGITEAFF
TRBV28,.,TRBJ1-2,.,TGTGCCAGCAGACTGCAACAGGGCTATGGCTACACCTTC,CASRLQQGYGYTF
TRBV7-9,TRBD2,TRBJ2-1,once,TGTGCCAGCAGCCTAGCGGGACTAGCGGGCTCCCTTCAGTTCTTC,CASSLAGLAGSLQFF
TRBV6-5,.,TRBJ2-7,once,TGTGCCAGCAGTTACTCGAACAGAAAAGACTACGAGCAGTACTTC,CASSYSNRKDYEQYF
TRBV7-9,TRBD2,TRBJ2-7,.,TGTGCCAGCAGCCGCTGGGGCAGCGGGAGTAATTACGAGCAGTACTTC,CASSRWGSGSNYEQYF
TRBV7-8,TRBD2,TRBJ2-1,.,TGTGCCAGCAGCTTAGGCGGGGGCTACAATGAGCAGTTCTTC,CASSLGGGYNEQFF
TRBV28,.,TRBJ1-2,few,TGTGCCAGCAGTCTGGGAGGCGGCTACACCTTC,CASSLGGGYTF
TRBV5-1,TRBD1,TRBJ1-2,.,TGCGCCAGCAGCTTGACCGACAGGGTTGACTATGGCTACACCTTC,CASSLTDRVDYGYTF
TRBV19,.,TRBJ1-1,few,TGTGCCAGTAGCTTCTCGGGGATGAACACTGAAGCTTTCTTT,CASSFSGMNTEAFF
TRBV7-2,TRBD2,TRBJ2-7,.,TGTGCCAGCAGCCCGCAGGGAGGGATTTTAGCGGTAAGCTCCTACGAGCAGTACTTC,CASSPQGGILAVSSYEQYF
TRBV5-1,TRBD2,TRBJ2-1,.,TGCGCCAGCCGCTCCTCCGAGCGGGGGGCCTACAATGAGCAGTTCTTC,CASRSSERGAYNEQFF
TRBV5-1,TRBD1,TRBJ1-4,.,TGCGCCAGCAGCTTAAGACAGGGGGGTTATGAAAAACTGTTTTTT,CASSLRQGGYEKLFF
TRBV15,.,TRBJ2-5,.,TGTGCCACCAGCAGAGTAACGGGGATCCAAGAGACCCAGTACTTC,CATSRVTGIQETQYF
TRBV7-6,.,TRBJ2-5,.,TGTGCCAGCAGCCACAGGTTTCAAGAGACCCAGTACTTC,CASSHRFQETQYF
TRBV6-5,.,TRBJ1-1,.,TGTGCCAGCAGTTACGGAGGGACTGAAGCTTTCTTT,CASSYGGTEAFF
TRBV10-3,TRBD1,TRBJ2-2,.,TGTGCCATCAGTTCAACCGGGACAGGGAACACCGGGGAGCTGTTTTTT,CAISSTGTGNTGELFF
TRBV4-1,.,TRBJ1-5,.,TGCGCCAGCAGCCACAATCGTGCGTATAGCAATCAGCCCCAGCATTTT,CASSHNRAYSNQPQHF
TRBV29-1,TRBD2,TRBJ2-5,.,TGCAGCGCCGGACTAGCGGGAGGGAGCCAAGAGACCCAGTACTTC,CSAGLAGGSQETQYF
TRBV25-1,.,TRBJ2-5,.,TGTGCCAGCAGTGATCTCGGGGAAGAGACCCAGTACTTC,CASSDLGEETQYF
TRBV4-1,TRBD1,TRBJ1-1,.,TGCGCCAGCAGACAATTAGGACAGGCGAACACTGAAGCTTTCTTT,CASRQLGQANTEAFF
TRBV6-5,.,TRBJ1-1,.,TGTGCCAGCAGTCTCCTACTTGAAGCTTTCTTT,CASSLLLEAFF
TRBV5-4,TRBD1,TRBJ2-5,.,TGTGCCAGCAGCTTTTCAGAGTCACAGGGGAGCCAAGAGACCCAGTACTTC,CASSFSESQGSQETQYF
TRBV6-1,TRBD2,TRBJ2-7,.,TGTGCCAGCAGGCTAGCGGCCGGGTACGAGCAGTACTTC,CASRLAAGYEQYF
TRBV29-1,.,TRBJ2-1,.,TGCAGCGTTGACCTAGCCCTCGCGGACTGGACGCAGTTCTTC,CSVDLALADWTQFF
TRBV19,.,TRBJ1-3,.,TGTGCCAGTAGGTCCCAACAGGGTATGATTAACTACTCTGGAAACACCATATATTTT,CASRSQQGMINYSGNTIYF
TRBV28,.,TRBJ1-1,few,TGTGCCAGCAGTCGTCGAGACAGAGACAACACTGAAGCTTTCTTT,CASSRRDRDNTEAFF
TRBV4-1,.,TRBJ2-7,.,TGCGCCAGCAGCCAAGAGGGACTTTCCTACGAGCAGTACTTC,CASSQEGLSYEQYF
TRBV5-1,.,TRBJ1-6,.,TGCGCCAGCAGCTTGGATGCACAGGGAAATTCACCCCTCCACTTT,CASSLDAQGNSPLHF
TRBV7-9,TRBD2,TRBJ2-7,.,TGTGCCAGCAGCTTGAGACTAGCGGGAACTCTGGGCTACGAGCAGTACTTC,CASSLRLAGTLGYEQYF
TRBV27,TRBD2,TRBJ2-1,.,TGTGCCAGCAGTTCACTCTTCAACCTTTTAGCGGGAGGAGTGGGCAATGAGCAGTTCTTC,CASSSLFNLLAGGVGNEQFF
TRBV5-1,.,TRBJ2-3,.,TGCGCCAGCAGCGCTGGACAGAATCCCTACACAGATACGCAGTATTTT,CASSAGQNPYTDTQYF
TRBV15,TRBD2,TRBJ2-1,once,TGTGCCACCAGCAGAGATCCTCCCCAAGCGGGAGCGTCCTACAATGAGCAGTTCTTC,CATSRDPPQAGASYNEQFF
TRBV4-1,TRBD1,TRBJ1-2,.,TGCGCCAGCAGCTTTAACCGGGACAGGGGAATGGATGGCTACACCTTC,CASSFNRDRGMDGYTF
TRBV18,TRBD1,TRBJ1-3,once,TGTGCCAGCTCACCCTGGGACAGGACGGGAAACACCATATATTTT,CASSPWDRTGNTIYF
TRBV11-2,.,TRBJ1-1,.,TGTGCCAGCAGCTTAGATTTTTGGGCGATGAACACTGAAGCTTTCTTT,CASSLDFWAMNTEAFF
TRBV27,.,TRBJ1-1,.,TGTGCCAGCAGTTTGACTTACTCACGTCGGCCTGAAGCTTTCTTT,CASSLTYSRRPEAFF
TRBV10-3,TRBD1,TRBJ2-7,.,TGTGCCATCAGTGAGTCCCTGGGACAGGGCGGTTACGAGCAGTACTTC,CAISESLGQGGYEQYF
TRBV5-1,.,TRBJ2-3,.,TGCGCCAGCAGAGAAGTAGAATCCTTCCAAGATACGCAGTATTTT,CASREVESFQDTQYF